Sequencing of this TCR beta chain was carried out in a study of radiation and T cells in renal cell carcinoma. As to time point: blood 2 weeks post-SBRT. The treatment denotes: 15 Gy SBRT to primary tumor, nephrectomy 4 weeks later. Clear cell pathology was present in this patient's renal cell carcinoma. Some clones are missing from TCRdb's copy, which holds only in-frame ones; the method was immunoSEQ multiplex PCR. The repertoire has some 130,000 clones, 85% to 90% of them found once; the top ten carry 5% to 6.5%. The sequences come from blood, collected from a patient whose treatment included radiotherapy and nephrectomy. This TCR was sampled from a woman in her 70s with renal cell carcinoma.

The CDR3 reads CASSQDEGSHTEAFF. CDR3 nucleotides: TGTGCCAGCAGCCAAGATGAGGGTAGTCACACTGAAGCTTTCTTT. The chain uses TRBV14 and TRBJ1-1; D unresolved. This CDR3 region has 15 residues. The ends were cut back, 0 bases at V and 3 bases at J, with 11 bases in the middle. In germline, CDR1 is SGHDN, CDR2 FVKESK.